This T cell receptor (beta chain) is drawn from a study of T cell repertoires in aging, cancer and after chemotherapy. Overall study context: Clear clonal overlap appeared across healthy donor samples taken over several months to years. Study-level findings and limits: Untreated cancer patients had significantly lower blood TCR diversity than age-matched healthy donors. In each cancer cohort, median generation probability increased across chemotherapy, suggesting thymic output rebounded.

Multiplex touch-down PCR with TRB-A/B primers amplified rearranged V-D-J TRB sequences. One entry per CDR3 protein results from TCRdb running MiXCR on the multiplex PCR reads. This table holds about 13,000 distinct CDR3 sequences, 26% found once. Peripheral blood genomic DNA, not sorted cells or RNA, was the template. Judged by abundance, this clonotype is medium-sized (0.01 to 0.1%). Its antigen is unidentified. Trimming took off 7 bases at V and 4 bases at J, with 16 bases between the two ends. The CDR3 consists of 14 residues. Germline lookup yields CDR1 MNHNS and CDR2 SASEGT. The sequencing sample was made of blood. The chain carries TRBV6-1 and TRBJ1-2; D gene uncertain. The receptor comes from a human donor in good health. This CDR3 is CASNLNFQGYGYTF. The CDR3, as DNA: TGTGCCAGCAACCTCAATTTCCAAGGCTATGGCTACACCTTC.